Each of the 28 T cell receptor beta chains below was sequenced from the same sample in a study of cytomegalovirus exposure and HLA in healthy donors. It was with 60 Vbeta and 13 Jbeta primers that the PCR ran. Repertoires were generated with immunoSEQ multiplex PCR, while TCRdb's copy carries only in-frame clones and drops some. The data contain 200,000 to 250,000 clones, about 83% of them singletons. Sequencing was done on a sample of PBMCs. These receptors originate from a man aged 35 to 55 in good health and CMV-seronegative.

This chain uses TRBV30 with TRBJ2-7, with 7 bases lining up with TRBD2. The V gene's germline CDR1 is GTSNPN and CDR2 SVGIG (reference sequence). The junction had 14 bases not matched to a gene; V was cut back by 6 bases and J by 3 bases. This CDR3 contains 15 residues. The CDR3 bases are TGTGCCTGCCATTCGGGTTTGGCGGGAGTCTACGAGCAGTACTTC. Its translation is CACHSGLAGVYEQYF.

The chain is built from TRBV13 and TRBJ2-1; D is unclear. The V and J ends lost 4 bases and 3 bases respectively, with 7 bases between them. Germline CDR1 is PRHDT and CDR2 is FYEKMQ (reference sequence). The CDR3 runs to 13 residues. For the CDR3, the DNA is TGTGCCAGCAGCTCCCCAGGCTACAATGAGCAGTTCTTC. It encodes CASSSPGYNEQFF.

This clone occurred a few times. CDR3 DNA: TGTGCCAGCAGCTCCGACAGGGGGCGCGGAAACACCATATATTTT. Its translation is CASSSDRGRGNTIYF. The chain has TRBV7-2 and TRBJ1-3; TRBD1 agrees at 10 bases. The CDR3 extends over 15 amino acids. Germline values: CDR1 SGHTA, CDR2 FQGNSA. Germline trimming cut 4 bases from V and 4 bases from J; bases unmatched to any gene: 4.

The chain recombines TRBV9 with TRBJ2-2, with TRBD2 identical over 10 bases. From germline, CDR1 is SGDLS and CDR2 YYNGEE. The V segment lost 0 bases and the J segment 4 bases; nucleotides outside the gene matches: 3. The CDR3 consists of 16 residues. CDR3: CASSVASGSFTGELFF. DNA for the CDR3: TGTGCCAGCAGCGTAGCTAGCGGGAGTTTCACCGGGGAGCTGTTTTTT.

This clone was found once. The rearrangement joins TRBV16 to TRBJ1-2, with D unresolved. This CDR3 region has 16 residues. Trimming stripped 2 bases from V and 8 bases from J, with 21 bases between. Germline values: CDR1 KGHSY, CDR2 FQNENV. CDR3: CASSQTTTQARGGYTF. CDR3 DNA: TGTGCCAGCAGCCAAACGACGACTCAGGCCCGGGGAGGCTACACCTTC.

The chain employs TRBV4-3 and TRBJ2-7; no firm D call. Germline V lookup: CDR1 LGHNA, CDR2 YSLEER. The V gene lost 0 bases and the J gene lost 6 bases, with 18 bases spanning the gap. The CDR3 has 16 amino acids. In DNA, the CDR3 is TGCGCCAGCAGCCAAGAACTGGCTTCCTACTACGTCGAGCAGTACTTC. Translation: CASSQELASYYVEQYF.

V gene TRBV27 combines with J gene TRBJ1-6, with 7 bases matching TRBD1. This CDR3 has 17 amino acids. The V segment lost 4 bases and the J segment 2 bases; nucleotides outside the gene matches: 8. Germline CDR1 is MNHEY and CDR2 is SMNVEV (reference sequence). The CDR3 nucleotides are TGTGCCAGCAGTTATCTCAAGACAGGGCCCTATAATTCACCCCTCCACTTT. This gives the protein CASSYLKTGPYNSPLHF.

The rearrangement joins TRBV29-1 to TRBJ2-2, with no clear D. Germline V gene sequence: CDR1 SQVTM, CDR2 ANQGSEA. This CDR3 region has 15 residues. Trimming shortened V by 6 bases and J by 1 base, and 15 bases separated the two germline ends. The CDR3 sequence: CSVKSPGMNTGELFF. The CDR3 coding sequence is TGCAGCGTCAAGAGTCCGGGTATGAACACCGGGGAGCTGTTTTTT.

The chain employs TRBV9 and TRBJ2-7; weak D call: TRBD1 (6 bases). CDR1 is SGDLS, CDR2 YYNGEE, per germline. The CDR3 extends over 14 amino acids. Trimming stripped 2 bases from V and 1 base from J, with 10 bases between. The CDR3 is CASSVGDISYEQYF. The CDR3 DNA follows: TGTGCCAGCAGCGTGGGGGACATTTCCTACGAGCAGTACTTC.

This clone was observed once. The chain has TRBV7-3 and TRBJ2-2; 8 positions agree with TRBD1. The V gene end was trimmed by 5 bases and the J gene end by 6 bases; junction bases not matched to a gene: 2. Germline CDR1 and CDR2: SGHTA and FQGTGA. CDR3 length: 13 residues. CDR3 coding DNA: TGTGCCAGCAGCACGACAGGGGCCGGGGAGCTGTTTTTT. Encoded protein: CASSTTGAGELFF. Full variable domain (remainder filled in from reference TRBV7-3 and TRBJ2-2): GAGVSQTPSNKVTEKGKYVELRCDPISGHTALYWYRQSLGQGPEFLIYFQGTGAADDSGLPNDRFFAVRPEGSVSTLKIQRTERGDSAVYLCASSTTGAGELFFGEGSRLTVL.

This clone has only a few counts. The chain has TRBV30 and TRBJ2-1; the match to TRBD2 covers 10 bases. This CDR3 has 13 residues. Unmatched junction bases numbered 5, after V lost 3 bases and J lost 9 bases. Germline-derived CDR1 and CDR2 are GTSNPN and SVGIG (reference sequence). The CDR3 spells CAWSASSGSEQFF. DNA for the CDR3: TGTGCCTGGAGCGCTTCTAGCGGGAGTGAGCAGTTCTTC.

This clone has more than one count but fewer than ten. V is TRBV9 and J is TRBJ2-2, with D possibly TRBD2 on 5 matching bases. Trimming removed 0 bases at V and 7 bases at J, with 7 bases between. This CDR3 has 13 residues. Germline values: CDR1 SGDLS, CDR2 YYNGEE. The CDR3 reads CASSVGSGGELFF. The CDR3 coding sequence is TGTGCCAGCAGCGTAGGCAGCGGCGGGGAGCTGTTTTTT.

The chain employs TRBV18 and TRBJ1-5; perhaps TRBD1 as D (6 bases). CDR1 KGHSH and CDR2 LQKENI come from the germline V gene. Trimming stripped 2 bases from V and 3 bases from J, with 11 bases between. The CDR3 is 15 residues long. The chain's CDR3 is CASSPYRVANQPQHF. CDR3 bases: TGTGCCAGCTCACCATACAGGGTTGCCAATCAGCCCCAGCATTTT.

The J gene is TRBJ2-5, the V gene TRBV13; TRBD2 agrees at 13 bases. The CDR3 consists of 16 residues. J lost 2 bases, V lost 4 bases, and 4 bases had no gene match. The germline CDR1 and CDR2 sequences are PRHDT and FYEKMQ (reference sequence). The CDR3 loop is CASSSRLAGGQETQYF. The CDR3 nucleotides are TGTGCCAGCAGCTCCAGACTAGCGGGGGGACAAGAGACCCAGTACTTC.

The chain couples TRBV5-1 to TRBJ1-2, with TRBD1 identical over 11 bases. J lost 5 bases, V lost 0 bases, and 0 bases had no gene match. The CDR3 has 14 residues. The germline CDR1 and CDR2 sequences are SGHRS and YFSETQ. The chain's CDR3 is CASSLGDRGYGYTF. Here the CDR3 DNA reads TGCGCCAGCAGCTTGGGGGACAGGGGGTATGGCTACACCTTC.

This chain links TRBV29-1 with TRBJ2-7, with TRBD1 identical over 7 bases. This CDR3 has 17 residues. In germline, CDR1 is SQVTM, CDR2 ANQGSEA. V shed 7 bases, J shed 0 bases, and the junction held 18 bases outside the gene matches. The CDR3 nucleotides read TGCAGCGCCCTAGCAGCCATGACAGGGACGAGCTCCTACGAGCAGTACTTC. It encodes CSALAAMTGTSSYEQYF.

V usage is TRBV7-9 and J usage is TRBJ1-1; the D is unclear. Between the trimmed V and J ends, which lost 5 bases and 5 bases, there was a span of 12 bases. Germline-derived CDR1 and CDR2 are SEHNR and FQNEAQ (reference sequence). CDR3 size: 13 residues. The CDR3 DNA follows: TGTGCCAGCAGCCTTCGGAGGGAAACTGAAGCTTTCTTT. This encodes CASSLRRETEAFF.

The DNA for the CDR3 is TGTGCCAGCAGCTTCCTGCAGGGCCAGCCCCAGCATTTT. Protein: CASSFLQGQPQHF. The J gene is TRBJ1-5, the V gene TRBV7-2, with TRBD1 as a possible D gene (5 bases). The CDR3 is made up of 13 amino acids. Between the trimmed V and J ends, which lost 3 bases and 7 bases, there was a span of 10 bases. Germline V gives CDR1 SGHTA, CDR2 FQGNSA. The full variable domain, completed using reference TRBV7-2 and TRBJ1-5, is GAGVSQSPSNKVTEKGKDVELRCDPISGHTALYWYRQSLGQGLEFLIYFQGNSAPDKSGLPSDRFSAERTGGSVSTLTIQRTQQEDSAVYLCASSFLQGQPQHFGDGTRLSIL.

CDR3 amino acids: CASSNRSTGNTIYF. Here the CDR3 DNA reads TGTGCCAGCAGCAACAGGAGTACTGGAAACACCATATATTTT. The chain links TRBV7-3 to TRBJ1-3; D may be TRBD1 (5 bases). V was pared by 5 bases and J by 2 bases, with 10 bases between. Per the germline V gene, CDR1 is SGHTA and CDR2 is FQGTGA. There are 14 residues in the CDR3.

A single count supports this clone. The chain joins TRBV11-1 to TRBJ2-7; D unresolved. This CDR3 spans 13 amino acids. Trimming removed 2 bases from V and 6 bases from J, with 11 bases in between. Germline V gene sequence: CDR1 SGHAT, CDR2 FQDESV (reference sequence). The CDR3 sequence is CASSLNSVSEQYF. The CDR3, as DNA: TGTGCCAGCAGCTTAAACTCGGTGAGCGAGCAGTACTTC.

This chain links TRBV5-4 with TRBJ1-2, with 12 bases identical to TRBD1. This CDR3 region has 16 residues. J gave up 4 bases and V 5 bases, and 9 bases lay outside the gene matches. CDR1 and CDR2 from the germline V gene are SGHNT and YYREEE (reference sequence). The CDR3: CASRAGQGAQPYGYTF. The CDR3 DNA reads as TGTGCCAGCAGAGCGGGACAGGGGGCGCAGCCCTATGGCTACACCTTC.

The chain joins TRBV5-1 to TRBJ2-7, with 10 bases aligning to TRBD1. The CDR3 extends over 16 amino acids. The V segment lost 4 bases and the J segment 7 bases; nucleotides outside the gene matches: 14. CDR1 is SGHRS and CDR2 is YFSETQ in the germline V gene. The chain's CDR3 is CASSQATGGGPGEQYF. As DNA, the CDR3 is TGCGCCAGCAGCCAGGCGACAGGGGGCGGGCCGGGAGAGCAGTACTTC.

This clone occurred a few times. The genes are TRBV4-1 and TRBJ2-1; 10 nucleotides agree with TRBD1. In germline, CDR1 is MGHRA, CDR2 YSYEKL. V trimming: 4 bases; J trimming: 5 bases; junction bases outside the gene matches: 2. The CDR3 is 14 amino acids. The CDR3 coding sequence is TGCGCCAGCAGCCTCGGGACAGGGGACAATGAGCAGTTCTTC. Encoded protein: CASSLGTGDNEQFF.

The chain combines TRBV6-1 with TRBJ1-5; the D gene is possibly TRBD1 (5 bases). Trimming removed 6 bases at V and 2 bases at J, with 11 bases between. In germline, CDR1 is MNHNS, CDR2 SASEGT. The CDR3 is 14 residues long. The CDR3 here is CASRDNRGNQPQHF. In nucleotides, the CDR3 is TGTGCCAGCAGGGACAACCGCGGCAATCAGCCCCAGCATTTT.

The chain uses TRBV27 and TRBJ2-7; 13 bases line up with TRBD2. The CDR3 spans 14 residues. The J segment lost 7 bases and the V segment lost 5 bases, leaving 5 bases of the junction unmatched. Germline CDR1 and CDR2: MNHEY and SMNVEV (reference sequence). CDR3 nucleotides: TGTGCCAGCAGTGCAGGGACTAGCGGGGTGGAGCAGTACTTC. This encodes CASSAGTSGVEQYF.

The chain has TRBV4-2 and TRBJ1-5, with no clear D. This CDR3 has 17 amino acids. The germline gives CDR1 LGHNA, CDR2 YNFKEQ. Trimming took off 3 bases at V and 0 bases at J, with 15 bases between the two ends. CDR3 protein: CASSQSLSRDSNQPQHF. In nucleotides, the CDR3 is TGTGCCAGCAGCCAGTCACTCTCGAGAGATAGCAATCAGCCCCAGCATTTT.

Here the CDR3 reads CASSKATLEYEQFF. CDR3 sequence (DNA): TGTGCCAGCAGCAAGGCGACATTGGAATATGAGCAGTTCTTC. This chain links TRBV9 with TRBJ2-1; D remains unclear. The CDR3 is 14 residues long. V was cut by 4 bases and J by 8 bases, with 16 bases left in between. Germline lookup yields CDR1 SGDLS and CDR2 YYNGEE.

This sequence joins TRBV4-1 and TRBJ1-5; tentatively, D is TRBD1 (5 bases). From germline, CDR1 is MGHRA and CDR2 YSYEKL. The CDR3 totals 15 residues. The ends were cut back, 5 bases at V and 5 bases at J, with 16 bases in the middle. CDR3 in amino acids: CASSSEPGTYQPQHF. The CDR3 DNA follows: TGCGCCAGCAGCTCGGAACCGGGGACTTATCAGCCCCAGCATTTT.